Listed below are T cell receptor beta chains from one sample, sequenced in a study of T cell responses to AZD1222 COVID-19 vaccine. The table came from immunoSEQ multiplex PCR; TCRdb's copy has only in-frame clones and leaves some out. Counted here are some 120,000 clones, about 91% occurring once; the ten biggest clones make up approximately 1.4%. Material: peripheral blood, obtained 28 days after the second AZD1222 dose. Receptor source: an adult who received the AZD1222 COVID-19 vaccine. Each CDR3 is given with its conserved first and last residue. The order of the fields is clone size, D gene, V gene, J gene, CDR3 protein, CDR3 DNA. D genes are given only for firm matches. The size entry is marked missing in some rows and otherwise reads once, few, many or a size class.

clone size: -; D gene: -; V gene: TRBV12-3/TRBV12-4; J gene: TRBJ2-3; CDR3 protein: CASSFGGEDTQYF; CDR3 DNA: TGTGCCAGCAGTTTTGGCGGGGAAGATACGCAGTATTTT
clone size: -; D gene: TRBD1; V gene: TRBV24-1; J gene: TRBJ2-7; CDR3 protein: CATSDLWTGSHEQYF; CDR3 DNA: TGTGCCACCAGTGATTTGTGGACAGGGTCCCACGAGCAGTACTTC
clone size: -; D gene: TRBD1; V gene: TRBV7-7; J gene: TRBJ1-3; CDR3 protein: CASSLKIGQVLSGNTIYF; CDR3 DNA: TGTGCCAGCAGCCTCAAGATCGGACAGGTTCTCTCTGGAAACACCATATATTTT
clone size: -; D gene: -; V gene: TRBV18; J gene: TRBJ2-3; CDR3 protein: CASSPEYLEDTQYF; CDR3 DNA: TGTGCCAGCTCACCCGAATACTTGGAGGATACGCAGTATTTT
clone size: -; D gene: -; V gene: TRBV7-9; J gene: TRBJ2-3; CDR3 protein: CASSLEGTPTDTQYF; CDR3 DNA: TGTGCCAGCAGCTTAGAGGGAACCCCCACAGATACGCAGTATTTT
clone size: -; D gene: -; V gene: TRBV2; J gene: TRBJ2-7; CDR3 protein: CASSGYRHGEGEQYF; CDR3 DNA: TGTGCCAGCAGTGGGTACCGACACGGCGAGGGTGAGCAGTACTTC
clone size: -; D gene: TRBD2; V gene: TRBV7-8; J gene: TRBJ2-5; CDR3 protein: CASSPGGGQETQYF; CDR3 DNA: TGTGCCAGCAGCCCCGGGGGGGGCCAAGAGACCCAGTACTTC
clone size: -; D gene: TRBD1; V gene: TRBV28; J gene: TRBJ1-1; CDR3 protein: CASSFIGTGGLDTEAFF; CDR3 DNA: TGTGCCAGCAGTTTTATAGGGACAGGGGGCTTGGACACTGAAGCTTTCTTT
clone size: few; D gene: TRBD2; V gene: TRBV10-3; J gene: TRBJ2-5; CDR3 protein: CAISRLAGGTVETQYF; CDR3 DNA: TGTGCCATCAGTAGACTAGCGGGAGGTACTGTGGAGACCCAGTACTTC
clone size: -; D gene: TRBD1; V gene: TRBV28; J gene: TRBJ2-7; CDR3 protein: CASSLFRTGGFSEQYF; CDR3 DNA: TGTGCCAGCAGTTTATTCCGGACAGGGGGATTCTCCGAGCAGTACTTC
clone size: -; D gene: -; V gene: TRBV5-3; J gene: TRBJ2-3; CDR3 protein: CARTTDTQYF; CDR3 DNA: TGTGCCAGGACCACAGATACGCAGTATTTT
clone size: -; D gene: TRBD1; V gene: TRBV19; J gene: TRBJ1-2; CDR3 protein: CASSPWTGGTFYGYTF; CDR3 DNA: TGTGCCAGTAGTCCTTGGACAGGGGGAACTTTCTATGGCTACACCTTC
clone size: -; D gene: -; V gene: TRBV10-3; J gene: TRBJ2-3; CDR3 protein: CAISEAGGTDTQYF; CDR3 DNA: TGTGCCATCAGTGAAGCAGGAGGCACAGATACGCAGTATTTT
clone size: -; D gene: -; V gene: TRBV6-2/TRBV6-3; J gene: TRBJ2-1; CDR3 protein: CASSYSDRHNEQFF; CDR3 DNA: TGTGCCAGCAGTTACTCGGACCGTCACAATGAGCAGTTCTTC
clone size: once; D gene: -; V gene: TRBV7-8; J gene: TRBJ1-6; CDR3 protein: CASSSPQGNSPLHF; CDR3 DNA: TGTGCCAGCAGCTCGCCACAGGGTAATTCACCCCTCCACTTT
clone size: -; D gene: -; V gene: TRBV7-9; J gene: TRBJ1-2; CDR3 protein: CASSSIRGVLVYYGYTF; CDR3 DNA: TGTGCCAGCAGCTCCATCAGGGGCGTGCTCGTGTATTATGGCTACACCTTC
clone size: once; D gene: TRBD2; V gene: TRBV9; J gene: TRBJ2-7; CDR3 protein: CASSAQTGTSWYEQYF; CDR3 DNA: TGTGCCAGCAGCGCCCAAACCGGGACTAGTTGGTACGAGCAGTACTTC
clone size: -; D gene: TRBD2; V gene: TRBV7-8; J gene: TRBJ2-5; CDR3 protein: CASKRWEGQETQYF; CDR3 DNA: TGTGCCAGCAAGCGATGGGAGGGCCAAGAGACCCAGTACTTC
clone size: -; D gene: TRBD1; V gene: TRBV19; J gene: TRBJ1-1; CDR3 protein: CASSTKDRGNTEAFF; CDR3 DNA: TGTGCCAGTAGTACGAAGGACAGGGGAAACACTGAAGCTTTCTTT
clone size: -; D gene: TRBD2; V gene: TRBV9; J gene: TRBJ2-2; CDR3 protein: CASSVLAGDTGELFF; CDR3 DNA: TGTGCCAGCAGCGTCCTAGCGGGGGACACCGGGGAGCTGTTTTTT
clone size: -; D gene: TRBD2; V gene: TRBV3-1/TRBV3-2; J gene: TRBJ2-3; CDR3 protein: CASSQPGLAGGDTQYF; CDR3 DNA: TGTGCCAGCAGCCAACCGGGACTAGCGGGAGGAGATACGCAGTATTTT
clone size: few; D gene: -; V gene: TRBV27; J gene: TRBJ2-5; CDR3 protein: CASSRPGETQYF; CDR3 DNA: TGTGCCAGCAGCCGCCCCGGAGAGACCCAGTACTTC
clone size: -; D gene: -; V gene: TRBV28; J gene: TRBJ1-2; CDR3 protein: CASTLKVNYGYTF; CDR3 DNA: TGTGCCAGCACCCTGAAGGTGAACTATGGCTACACCTTC
clone size: -; D gene: -; V gene: TRBV4-2; J gene: TRBJ2-5; CDR3 protein: CASSPGQVQETQYF; CDR3 DNA: TGTGCCAGCAGCCCGGGACAAGTCCAAGAGACCCAGTACTTC
clone size: -; D gene: -; V gene: TRBV30; J gene: TRBJ1-5; CDR3 protein: CAWSVMDGNQPQHF; CDR3 DNA: TGTGCCTGGAGTGTAATGGACGGGAATCAGCCCCAGCATTTT
clone size: -; D gene: -; V gene: TRBV7-9; J gene: TRBJ2-5; CDR3 protein: CASSFDGETQYF; CDR3 DNA: TGTGCCAGCAGCTTCGATGGGGAGACCCAGTACTTC
clone size: -; D gene: TRBD1; V gene: TRBV7-9; J gene: TRBJ1-4; CDR3 protein: CASSSTGTTNEKLFF; CDR3 DNA: TGTGCCAGCAGCTCGACAGGGACAACTAATGAAAAACTGTTTTTT
clone size: few; D gene: -; V gene: TRBV20-1; J gene: TRBJ1-1; CDR3 protein: CSASKVHNPINTEAFF; CDR3 DNA: TGCAGTGCTAGTAAGGTCCACAACCCCATCAACACTGAAGCTTTCTTT
clone size: -; D gene: TRBD1; V gene: TRBV7-9; J gene: TRBJ2-2; CDR3 protein: CASSRQGVGTGELFF; CDR3 DNA: TGTGCCAGCAGCAGACAGGGGGTTGGCACCGGGGAGCTGTTTTTT
clone size: -; D gene: TRBD1; V gene: TRBV2; J gene: TRBJ2-7; CDR3 protein: CASSERDRVYEQYF; CDR3 DNA: TGTGCCAGCAGTGAGCGGGACAGGGTCTACGAGCAGTACTTC
clone size: -; D gene: -; V gene: TRBV5-4; J gene: TRBJ2-3; CDR3 protein: CASSLAETDTQYF; CDR3 DNA: TGTGCCAGCAGCTTGGCCGAGACAGATACGCAGTATTTT
clone size: -; D gene: -; V gene: TRBV27; J gene: TRBJ2-1; CDR3 protein: CASTVKSGEQFF; CDR3 DNA: TGTGCCAGCACAGTGAAGTCGGGCGAGCAGTTCTTC
clone size: -; D gene: TRBD2; V gene: TRBV2; J gene: TRBJ2-1; CDR3 protein: CASSEGLTREQFF; CDR3 DNA: TGTGCCAGCAGCGAGGGACTAACCAGAGAGCAGTTCTTC
clone size: -; D gene: TRBD2; V gene: TRBV18; J gene: TRBJ2-1; CDR3 protein: CASSPREGTGEQFF; CDR3 DNA: TGTGCCAGCTCACCCCGGGAGGGGACGGGTGAGCAGTTCTTC
clone size: -; D gene: TRBD1; V gene: TRBV18; J gene: TRBJ1-5; CDR3 protein: CASSPARDRGGGQPQHF; CDR3 DNA: TGTGCCAGCTCACCGGCCAGGGACAGGGGAGGGGGTCAGCCCCAGCATTTT
clone size: -; D gene: TRBD2; V gene: TRBV19; J gene: TRBJ2-7; CDR3 protein: CASSMAASGYEQYF; CDR3 DNA: TGTGCCAGTAGTATGGCGGCTAGCGGTTACGAGCAGTACTTC
clone size: few; D gene: -; V gene: TRBV6-2/TRBV6-3; J gene: TRBJ1-2; CDR3 protein: CASSYSNSYGYTF; CDR3 DNA: TGTGCCAGCAGTTACTCGAACAGCTATGGCTACACCTTC
clone size: -; D gene: -; V gene: TRBV18; J gene: TRBJ1-1; CDR3 protein: CASNTGSGTEAFF; CDR3 DNA: TGTGCCAGCAATACAGGGTCGGGCACTGAAGCTTTCTTT
clone size: -; D gene: -; V gene: TRBV9; J gene: TRBJ2-3; CDR3 protein: CASSDPRGAKDTQYF; CDR3 DNA: TGTGCCAGCAGCGACCCCCGGGGGGCGAAAGATACGCAGTATTTT
clone size: once; D gene: TRBD1; V gene: TRBV28; J gene: TRBJ1-3; CDR3 protein: CASKTGAVGNTIYF; CDR3 DNA: TGTGCCAGCAAGACAGGGGCGGTTGGAAACACCATATATTTT